This T cell receptor (beta chain) emerged from a study of T cell repertoires in cytomegalovirus infection (dated by TCRdb to 2018 to 2020). Regarding the study in general: Donor HLA type was relevant to the analysis, as public TCR beta signatures indicated carriage of CMV infection together with the matching HLA type. Results the study describes overall, beyond this receptor: The ex vivo response was dominated by HLA-C-restricted CMV-specific TCR beta clonotypes, which also provided the single most frequent clonotype in two of eight donors. In both this cohort and an independent roughly 350-donor cohort, the cumulative frequency of public TCR beta family members distinguished carriers of CMV infection plus the relevant HLA type.

Looking up the germline V gene yields CDR1 SGHTA and CDR2 FQGNSA. V sheds 2 bases and J sheds 8 bases, leaving 14 bases between their ends. The CDR3, from cysteine to phenylalanine, totals 14 residues. CDR3 DNA only is kept here, 42 bases in frame from base 1. Reads for this sample came from an Illumina HiSeq 1500. TCRdb reprocessing: public reads trimmed at Q25 with fastp, clones called with MiXCR, in-frame beta chains kept. Each entry merges the rows of one CDR3 protein and shows their most common DNA and genes. A total of about 250,000 distinct CDR3 sequences appear in this sample, 9% to 15% of them only once. Of the sample, 1.5% to 2% is held by the ten largest clones. This clonotype has a handful of counts. The antigen it recognizes is unknown. Base qualities are missing; no much larger clone stands one base away.

Here the chain combines TRBV7-2 and TRBJ2-3, with no reliable assignment of the D segment. Sequencing was performed on PBMCs. The sequence derives from a human donor in good health (CMV status not recorded). Some clones in this sample may be carry-over from other donors' samples. The CDR3 region reads CASSLTESGGTQYF. The sequence in DNA is TGTGCCAGCAGCTTAACTGAATCGGGCGGTACGCAGTATTTT. The CDR3, completed at both ends by the reference TRBV7-2 and TRBJ2-3 genes, gives the full variable domain GAGVSQSPSNKVTEKGKDVELRCDPISGHTALYWYRQSLGQGLEFLIYFQGNSAPDKSGLPSDRFSAERTGGSVSTLTIQRTQQEDSAVYLCASSLTESGGTQYFGPGTRLTVL.